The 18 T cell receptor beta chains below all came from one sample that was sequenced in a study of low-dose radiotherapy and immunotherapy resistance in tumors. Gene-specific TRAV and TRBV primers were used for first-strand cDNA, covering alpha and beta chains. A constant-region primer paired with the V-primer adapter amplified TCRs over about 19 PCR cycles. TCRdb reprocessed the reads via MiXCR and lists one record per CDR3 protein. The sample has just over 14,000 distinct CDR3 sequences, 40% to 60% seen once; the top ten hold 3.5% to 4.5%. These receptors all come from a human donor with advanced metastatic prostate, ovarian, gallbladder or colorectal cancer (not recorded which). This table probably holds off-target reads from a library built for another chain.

The CDR3 nucleotides are TGTGCCAGCAGTCGGGGAGCCGGGACAGTTAACTATGGCTACACCTTC. Its protein is CASSRGAGTVNYGYTF. The genes are TRBV6-1 and TRBJ1-2, with 7 nucleotides matching TRBD1. Germline V lookup: CDR1 MNHNS, CDR2 SASEGT. After removal of 5 bases from V and 1 base from J, the junction contained 10 bases not matched to a gene. The CDR3 has 16 residues.

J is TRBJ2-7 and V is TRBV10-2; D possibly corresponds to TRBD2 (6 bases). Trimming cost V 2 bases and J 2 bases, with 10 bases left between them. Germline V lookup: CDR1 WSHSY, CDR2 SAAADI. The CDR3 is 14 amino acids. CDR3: CASSEGTPPYEQYF. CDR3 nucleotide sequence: TGCGCCAGCAGTGAGGGGACTCCTCCCTACGAGCAGTACTTC.

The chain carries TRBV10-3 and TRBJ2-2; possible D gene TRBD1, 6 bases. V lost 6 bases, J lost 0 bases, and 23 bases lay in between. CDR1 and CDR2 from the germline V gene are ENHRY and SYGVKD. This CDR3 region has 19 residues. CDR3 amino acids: CAIRPYRVPPHSNTGELFF. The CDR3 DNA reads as TGTGCCATCAGACCTTACAGGGTTCCCCCCCATTCGAACACCGGGGAGCTGTTTTTT.

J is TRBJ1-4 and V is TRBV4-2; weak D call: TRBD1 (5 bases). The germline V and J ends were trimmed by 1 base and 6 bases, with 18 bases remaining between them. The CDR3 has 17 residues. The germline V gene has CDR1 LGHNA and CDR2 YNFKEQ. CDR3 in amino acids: CASSQASFRAGDEKLFF. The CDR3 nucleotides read TGTGCCAGCAGCCAAGCTTCGTTTAGAGCGGGGGATGAAAAACTGTTTTTT.

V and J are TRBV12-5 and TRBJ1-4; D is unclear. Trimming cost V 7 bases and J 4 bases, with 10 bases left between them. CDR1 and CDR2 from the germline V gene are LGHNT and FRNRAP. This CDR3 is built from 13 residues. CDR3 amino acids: CASATGFNEKLFF. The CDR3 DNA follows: TGTGCTAGTGCGACGGGGTTTAATGAAAAACTGTTTTTT.

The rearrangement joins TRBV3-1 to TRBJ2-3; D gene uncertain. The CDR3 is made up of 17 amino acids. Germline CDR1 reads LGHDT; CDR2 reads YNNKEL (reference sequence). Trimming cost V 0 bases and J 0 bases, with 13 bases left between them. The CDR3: CASSQDPRLLSTDTQYF. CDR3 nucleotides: TGTGCCAGCAGCCAAGATCCCCGACTGCTCAGCACAGATACGCAGTATTTT.

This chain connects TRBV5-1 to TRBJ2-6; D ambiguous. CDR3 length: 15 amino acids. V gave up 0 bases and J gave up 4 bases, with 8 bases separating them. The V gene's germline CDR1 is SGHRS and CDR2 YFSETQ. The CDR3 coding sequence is TGCGCCAGCAGCTTGGCGGTCGTGGGGGCCAACGTCCTGACTTTC. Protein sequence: CASSLAVVGANVLTF.

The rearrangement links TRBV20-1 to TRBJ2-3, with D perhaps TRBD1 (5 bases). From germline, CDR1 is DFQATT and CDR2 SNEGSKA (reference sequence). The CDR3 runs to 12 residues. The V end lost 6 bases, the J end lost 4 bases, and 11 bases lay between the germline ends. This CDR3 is CSAFQGADTQYF. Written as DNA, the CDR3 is TGCAGTGCCTTCCAGGGTGCAGATACGCAGTATTTT.

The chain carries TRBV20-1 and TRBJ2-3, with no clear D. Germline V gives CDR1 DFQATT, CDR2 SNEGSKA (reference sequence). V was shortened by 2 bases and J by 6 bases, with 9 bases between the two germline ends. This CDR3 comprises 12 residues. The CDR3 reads CSARSPGDTQYF. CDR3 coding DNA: TGCAGTGCTAGATCCCCCGGGGATACGCAGTATTTT.

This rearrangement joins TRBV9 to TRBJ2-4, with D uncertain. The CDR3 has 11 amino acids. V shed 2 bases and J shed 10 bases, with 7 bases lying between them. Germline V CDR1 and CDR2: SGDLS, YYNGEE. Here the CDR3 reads CASSVDGIQYF. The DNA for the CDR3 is TGTGCCAGCAGCGTCGACGGGATTCAGTACTTC.

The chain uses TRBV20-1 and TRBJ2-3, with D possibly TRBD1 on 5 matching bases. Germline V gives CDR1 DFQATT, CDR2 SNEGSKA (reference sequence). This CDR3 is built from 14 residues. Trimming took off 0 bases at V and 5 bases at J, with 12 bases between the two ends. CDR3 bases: TGCAGTGCTAGAGATTGGCAGGGTGGAGATACGCAGTATTTT. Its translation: CSARDWQGGDTQYF.

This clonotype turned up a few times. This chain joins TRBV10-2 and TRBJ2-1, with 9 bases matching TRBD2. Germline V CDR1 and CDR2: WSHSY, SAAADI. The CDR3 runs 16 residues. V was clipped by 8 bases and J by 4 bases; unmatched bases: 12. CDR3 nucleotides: TGCGCCAGCTTGGCGGGGGGGTTAAACCGGTACAATGAGCAGTTCTTC. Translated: CASLAGGLNRYNEQFF.

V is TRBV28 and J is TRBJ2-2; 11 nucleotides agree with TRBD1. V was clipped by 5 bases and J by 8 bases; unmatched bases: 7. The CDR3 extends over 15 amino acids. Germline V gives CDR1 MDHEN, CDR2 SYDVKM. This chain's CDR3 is CASSRTGGFVGELFF. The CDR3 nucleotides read TGTGCCAGCAGTCGGACAGGGGGCTTCGTTGGGGAGCTGTTTTTT.

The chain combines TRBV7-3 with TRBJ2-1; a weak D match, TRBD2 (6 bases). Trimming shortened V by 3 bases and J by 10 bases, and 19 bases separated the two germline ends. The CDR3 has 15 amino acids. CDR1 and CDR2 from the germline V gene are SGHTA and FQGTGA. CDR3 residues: CASSFSAGWSGEQFF. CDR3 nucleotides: TGTGCCAGCAGCTTTAGTGCGGGATGGTCCGGAGAGCAGTTCTTC.

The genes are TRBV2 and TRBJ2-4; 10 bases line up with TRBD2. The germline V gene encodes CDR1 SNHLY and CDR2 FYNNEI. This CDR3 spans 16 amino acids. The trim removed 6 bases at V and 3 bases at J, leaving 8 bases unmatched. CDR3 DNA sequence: TGTGCCAGCAGGGTTTCTAGCGGGGGATTCAAAAACATTCAGTACTTC. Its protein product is CASRVSSGGFKNIQYF.

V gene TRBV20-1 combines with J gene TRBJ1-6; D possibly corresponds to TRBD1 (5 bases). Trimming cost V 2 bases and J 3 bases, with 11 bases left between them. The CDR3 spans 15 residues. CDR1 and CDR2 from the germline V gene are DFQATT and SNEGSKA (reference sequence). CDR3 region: CSARPGTDYNSPLHF. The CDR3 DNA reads TGCAGTGCTAGACCTGGGACCGACTATAATTCACCCCTCCACTTT.

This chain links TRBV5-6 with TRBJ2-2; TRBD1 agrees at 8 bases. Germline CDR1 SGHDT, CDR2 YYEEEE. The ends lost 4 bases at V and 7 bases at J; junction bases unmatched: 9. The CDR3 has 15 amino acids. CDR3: CASSLRQGAVGELFF. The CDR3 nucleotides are TGTGCCAGCAGCCTGCGGCAGGGGGCGGTCGGGGAGCTGTTTTTT.

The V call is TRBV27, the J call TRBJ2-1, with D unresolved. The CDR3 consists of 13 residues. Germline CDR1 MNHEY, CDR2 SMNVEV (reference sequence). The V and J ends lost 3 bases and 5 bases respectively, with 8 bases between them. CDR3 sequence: CASSFSLNNEQFF. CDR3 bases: TGTGCCAGCAGTTTCTCTCTCAACAATGAGCAGTTCTTC.